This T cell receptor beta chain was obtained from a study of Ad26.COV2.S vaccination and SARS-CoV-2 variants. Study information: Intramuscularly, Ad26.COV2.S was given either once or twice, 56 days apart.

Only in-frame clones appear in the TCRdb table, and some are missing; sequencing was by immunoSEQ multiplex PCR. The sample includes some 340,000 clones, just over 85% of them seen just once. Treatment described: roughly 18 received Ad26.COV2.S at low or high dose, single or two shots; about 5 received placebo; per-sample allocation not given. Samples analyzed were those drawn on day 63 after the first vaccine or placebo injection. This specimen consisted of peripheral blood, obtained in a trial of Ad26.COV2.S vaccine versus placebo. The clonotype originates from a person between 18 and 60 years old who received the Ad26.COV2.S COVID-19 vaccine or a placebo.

The CDR3: CASSYRGGEQFF. CDR3 bases: TGTGCCAGCAGTTATCGCGGGGGTGAGCAGTTCTTC. The rearrangement links TRBV27 to TRBJ2-1; 7 bases fit TRBD2. Germline CDR1 MNHEY, CDR2 SMNVEV (reference sequence). V lost 4 bases and J lost 9; bases outside the gene matches: 3. This CDR3 has 12 amino acids.